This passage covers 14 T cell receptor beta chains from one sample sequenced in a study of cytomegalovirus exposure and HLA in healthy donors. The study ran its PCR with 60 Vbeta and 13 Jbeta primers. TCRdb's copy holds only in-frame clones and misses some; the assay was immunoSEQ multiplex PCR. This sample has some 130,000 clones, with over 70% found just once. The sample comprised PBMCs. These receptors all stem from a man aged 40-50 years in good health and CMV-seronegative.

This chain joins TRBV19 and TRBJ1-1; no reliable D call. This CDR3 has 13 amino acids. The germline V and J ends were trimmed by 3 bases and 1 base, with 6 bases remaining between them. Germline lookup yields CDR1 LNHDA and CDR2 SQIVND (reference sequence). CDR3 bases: TGTGCCAGTAGTATTCTCGGGAACACTGAAGCTTTCTTT. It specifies CASSILGNTEAFF.

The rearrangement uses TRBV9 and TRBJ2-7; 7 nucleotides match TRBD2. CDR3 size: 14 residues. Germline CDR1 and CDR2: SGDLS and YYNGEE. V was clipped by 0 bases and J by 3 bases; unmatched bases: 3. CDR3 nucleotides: TGTGCCAGCAGCGTAGGTCTAGCGGACTACGAGCAGTACTTC. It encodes CASSVGLADYEQYF. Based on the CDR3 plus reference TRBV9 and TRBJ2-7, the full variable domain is DSGVTQTPKHLITATGQRVTLRCSPRSGDLSVYWYQQSLDQGLQFLIQYYNGEERAKGNILERFSAQQFPDLHSELNLSSLELGDSALYFCASSVGLADYEQYFGPGTRLTVT.

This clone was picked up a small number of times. CDR3 residues: CASPRGSVVTGELFF. CDR3 nucleotide sequence: TGTGCCAGCCCACGGGGGAGTGTCGTTACCGGGGAGCTGTTTTTT. This sequence joins TRBV7-8 and TRBJ2-2, with TRBD2 as a possible D gene (6 bases). The germline V gene has CDR1 SGHVS and CDR2 FQNEAQ. V was trimmed by 8 bases and J by 5 bases, leaving 18 bases between them. This CDR3 region has 15 residues.

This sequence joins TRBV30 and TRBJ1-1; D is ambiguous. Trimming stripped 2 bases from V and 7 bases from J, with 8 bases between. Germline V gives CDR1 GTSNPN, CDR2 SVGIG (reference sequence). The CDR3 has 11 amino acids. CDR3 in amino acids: CAWSLADEAFF. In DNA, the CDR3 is TGTGCCTGGAGTTTAGCTGATGAAGCTTTCTTT.

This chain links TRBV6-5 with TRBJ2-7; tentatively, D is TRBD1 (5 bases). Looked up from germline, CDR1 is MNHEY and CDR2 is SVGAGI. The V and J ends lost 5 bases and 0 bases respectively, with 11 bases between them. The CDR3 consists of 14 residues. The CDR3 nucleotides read TGTGCCAGCAGTCTCTACAGGAGCTCCTACGAGCAGTACTTC. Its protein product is CASSLYRSSYEQYF.

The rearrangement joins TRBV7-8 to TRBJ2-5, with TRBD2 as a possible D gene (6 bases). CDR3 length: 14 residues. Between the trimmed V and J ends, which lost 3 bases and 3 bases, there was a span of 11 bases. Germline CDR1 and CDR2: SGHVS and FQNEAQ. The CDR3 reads CASSLRDAEETQYF. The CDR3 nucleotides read TGTGCCAGCAGCTTGCGGGACGCGGAAGAGACCCAGTACTTC.

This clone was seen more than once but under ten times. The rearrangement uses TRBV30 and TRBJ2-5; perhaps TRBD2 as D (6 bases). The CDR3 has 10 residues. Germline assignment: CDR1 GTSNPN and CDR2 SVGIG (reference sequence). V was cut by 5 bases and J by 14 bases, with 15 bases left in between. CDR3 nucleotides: TGTGCCTGGGGCACCACGGGACTCTACTTC. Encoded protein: CAWGTTGLYF.

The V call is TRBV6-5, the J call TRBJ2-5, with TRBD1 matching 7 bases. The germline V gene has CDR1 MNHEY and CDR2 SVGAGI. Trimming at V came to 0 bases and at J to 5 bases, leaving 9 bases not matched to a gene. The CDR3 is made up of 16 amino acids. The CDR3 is CASSYSFSARGETQYF. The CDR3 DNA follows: TGTGCCAGCAGTTACTCGTTTTCCGCCAGGGGGGAGACCCAGTACTTC.

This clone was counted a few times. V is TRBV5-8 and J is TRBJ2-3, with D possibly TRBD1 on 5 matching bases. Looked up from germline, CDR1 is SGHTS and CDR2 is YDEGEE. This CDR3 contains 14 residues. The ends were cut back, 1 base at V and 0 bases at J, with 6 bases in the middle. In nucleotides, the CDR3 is TGTGCCAGCAGCTTGAGACAGAGCACAGATACGCAGTATTTT. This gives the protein CASSLRQSTDTQYF.

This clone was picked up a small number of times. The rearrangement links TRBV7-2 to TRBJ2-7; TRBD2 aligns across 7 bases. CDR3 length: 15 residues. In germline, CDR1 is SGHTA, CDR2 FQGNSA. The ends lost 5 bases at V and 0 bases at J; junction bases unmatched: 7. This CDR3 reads CASSPLSGASYEQYF. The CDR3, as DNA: TGTGCCAGCAGCCCCCTGAGCGGGGCCTCCTACGAGCAGTACTTC.

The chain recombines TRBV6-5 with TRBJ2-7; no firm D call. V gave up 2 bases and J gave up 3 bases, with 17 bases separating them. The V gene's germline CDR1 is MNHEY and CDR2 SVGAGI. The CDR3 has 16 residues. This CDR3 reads CASSYNSASLGYEQYF. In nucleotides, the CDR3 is TGTGCCAGCAGTTACAATTCGGCTAGTTTGGGCTACGAGCAGTACTTC.

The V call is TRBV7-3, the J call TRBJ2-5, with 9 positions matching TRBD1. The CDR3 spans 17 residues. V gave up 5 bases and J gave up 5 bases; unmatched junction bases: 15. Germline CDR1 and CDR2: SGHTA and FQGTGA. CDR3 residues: CASSPPGQGPPGETQYF. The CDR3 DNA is TGTGCCAGCAGCCCGCCGGGACAGGGCCCCCCAGGGGAGACCCAGTACTTC. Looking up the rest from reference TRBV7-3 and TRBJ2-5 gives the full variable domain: GAGVSQTPSNKVTEKGKYVELRCDPISGHTALYWYRQSLGQGPEFLIYFQGTGAADDSGLPNDRFFAVRPEGSVSTLKIQRTERGDSAVYLCASSPPGQGPPGETQYFGPGTRLLVL.

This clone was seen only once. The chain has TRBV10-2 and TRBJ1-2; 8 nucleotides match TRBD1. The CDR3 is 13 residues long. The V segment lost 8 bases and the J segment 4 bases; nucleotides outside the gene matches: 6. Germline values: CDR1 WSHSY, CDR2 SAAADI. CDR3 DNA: TGCGCCAGCGGAAACACAGGGGGCTATGGCTACACCTTC. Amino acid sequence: CASGNTGGYGYTF.

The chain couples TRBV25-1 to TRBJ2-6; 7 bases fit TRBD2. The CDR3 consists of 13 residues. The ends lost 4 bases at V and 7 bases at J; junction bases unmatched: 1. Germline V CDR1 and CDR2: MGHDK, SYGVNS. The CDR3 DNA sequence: TGTGCCAGCAGTGGCGGGGGTGCCAACGTCCTGACTTTC. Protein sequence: CASSGGGANVLTF.